This TCR beta chain is from a study of T cell responses to AZD1222 COVID-19 vaccine. Trimming stripped 3 bases from V and 5 bases from J, with 4 bases between. Germline CDR1 and CDR2: SGHDT and YYEEEE. CDR3 size: 11 residues. Only in-frame clones appear in the TCRdb table, and some are missing; sequencing was by immunoSEQ multiplex PCR. This sample has 140,000 to 150,000 clones; just over 90% occur once, and the top ten carry under 2%. Notes on the study in general: In a largely white British group with more females than males, clonal diversity was possibly underestimated. Across spike, vaccine-associated CD4 TCRs were found, dominant at 160-218 and 743-854.

About this clone itself: No antigen is known for it.

The sample consisted of peripheral blood, taken on day 0 of AZD1222 vaccination. The chain has TRBV5-6 and TRBJ2-3; D is undetermined. This receptor was obtained from an adult in good health. CDR3: CASSSLDTQYF. The CDR3 coding sequence is TGTGCCAGCAGCTCTTTAGATACGCAGTATTTT. Full variable domain (missing parts from reference TRBV5-6 and TRBJ2-3): DAGVTQSPTHLIKTRGQQVTLRCSPKSGHDTVSWYQQALGQGPQFIFQYYEEEERQRGNFPDRFSGHQFPNYSSELNVNALLLGDSALYLCASSSLDTQYFGPGTRLTVL.